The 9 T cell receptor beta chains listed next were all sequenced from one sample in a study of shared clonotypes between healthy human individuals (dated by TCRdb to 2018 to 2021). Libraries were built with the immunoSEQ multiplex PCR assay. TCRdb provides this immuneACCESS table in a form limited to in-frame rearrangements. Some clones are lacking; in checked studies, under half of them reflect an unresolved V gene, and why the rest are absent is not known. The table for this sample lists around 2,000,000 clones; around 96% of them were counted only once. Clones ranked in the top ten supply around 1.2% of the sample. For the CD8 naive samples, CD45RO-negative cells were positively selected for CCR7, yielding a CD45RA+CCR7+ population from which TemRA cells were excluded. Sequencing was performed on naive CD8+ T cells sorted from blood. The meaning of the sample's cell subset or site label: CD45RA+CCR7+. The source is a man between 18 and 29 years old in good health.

The CDR3 is CASSVTGGGHEQFF. The CDR3 region has the DNA TGTGCCAGCAGCGTAACGGGAGGGGGCCATGAGCAGTTCTTC. This rearrangement joins TRBV9 to TRBJ2-1; D might be TRBD2 (8 bases). V lost 1 base and J lost 8, with 13 bases in between. The germline V gene has CDR1 SGDLS and CDR2 YYNGEE. The CDR3 extends over 14 amino acids.

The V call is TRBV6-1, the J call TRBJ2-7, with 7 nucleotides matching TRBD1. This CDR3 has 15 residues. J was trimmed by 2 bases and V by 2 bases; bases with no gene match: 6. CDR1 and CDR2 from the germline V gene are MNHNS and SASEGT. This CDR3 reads CASSEIGQVAYEQYF. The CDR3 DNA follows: TGTGCCAGCAGTGAAATAGGACAGGTCGCCTACGAGCAGTACTTC.

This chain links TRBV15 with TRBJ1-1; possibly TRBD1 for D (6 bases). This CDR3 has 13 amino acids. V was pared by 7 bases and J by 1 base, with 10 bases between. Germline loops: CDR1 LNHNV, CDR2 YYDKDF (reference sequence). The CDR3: CATTEQGNTEAFF. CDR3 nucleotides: TGTGCCACCACCGAACAGGGGAACACTGAAGCTTTCTTT.

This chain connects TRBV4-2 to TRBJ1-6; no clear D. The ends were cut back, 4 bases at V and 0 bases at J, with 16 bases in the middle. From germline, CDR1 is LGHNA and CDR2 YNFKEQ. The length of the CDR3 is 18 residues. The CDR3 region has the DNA TGTGCCAGCAGCCCCCAAGGAGGCGGGAGCTCCTATAATTCACCCCTCCACTTT. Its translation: CASSPQGGGSSYNSPLHF.

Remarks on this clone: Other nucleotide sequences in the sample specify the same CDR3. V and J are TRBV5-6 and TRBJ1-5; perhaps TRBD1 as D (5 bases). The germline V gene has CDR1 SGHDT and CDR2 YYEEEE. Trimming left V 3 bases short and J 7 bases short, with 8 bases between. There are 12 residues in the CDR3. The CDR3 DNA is TGTGCCAGCAGCTCGCGGGGGCAGCCCCAGCATTTT. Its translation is CASSSRGQPQHF.

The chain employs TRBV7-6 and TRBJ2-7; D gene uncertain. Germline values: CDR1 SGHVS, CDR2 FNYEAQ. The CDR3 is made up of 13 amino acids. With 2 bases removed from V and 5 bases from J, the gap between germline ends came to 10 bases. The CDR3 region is CASSLTVGHEQYF. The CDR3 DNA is TGTGCCAGCAGCTTAACGGTGGGCCACGAGCAGTACTTC.

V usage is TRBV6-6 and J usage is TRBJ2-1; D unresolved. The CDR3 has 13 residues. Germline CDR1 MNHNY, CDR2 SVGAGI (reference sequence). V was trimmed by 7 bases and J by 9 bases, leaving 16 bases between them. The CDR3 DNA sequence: TGTGCCAGCATGCTAATCCCGGTCGGTGAGCAGTTCTTC. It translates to CASMLIPVGEQFF.

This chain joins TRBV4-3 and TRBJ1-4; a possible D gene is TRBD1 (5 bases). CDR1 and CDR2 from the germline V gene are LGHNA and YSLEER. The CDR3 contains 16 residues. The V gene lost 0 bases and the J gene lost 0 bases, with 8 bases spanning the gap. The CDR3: CASSQDRGATNEKLFF. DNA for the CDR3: TGCGCCAGCAGCCAAGATCGGGGCGCAACTAATGAAAAACTGTTTTTT.

CDR3 amino acids: CASSTVGHVPYEQYF. CDR3 coding DNA: TGTGCCAGCAGTACCGTCGGACACGTCCCCTACGAGCAGTACTTC. This chain uses TRBV27 with TRBJ2-7; tentatively, D is TRBD1 (5 bases). V lost 5 bases and J 2 bases, leaving 16 bases between the germline ends. The CDR3 length is 15 residues. Germline values: CDR1 MNHEY, CDR2 SMNVEV (reference sequence).